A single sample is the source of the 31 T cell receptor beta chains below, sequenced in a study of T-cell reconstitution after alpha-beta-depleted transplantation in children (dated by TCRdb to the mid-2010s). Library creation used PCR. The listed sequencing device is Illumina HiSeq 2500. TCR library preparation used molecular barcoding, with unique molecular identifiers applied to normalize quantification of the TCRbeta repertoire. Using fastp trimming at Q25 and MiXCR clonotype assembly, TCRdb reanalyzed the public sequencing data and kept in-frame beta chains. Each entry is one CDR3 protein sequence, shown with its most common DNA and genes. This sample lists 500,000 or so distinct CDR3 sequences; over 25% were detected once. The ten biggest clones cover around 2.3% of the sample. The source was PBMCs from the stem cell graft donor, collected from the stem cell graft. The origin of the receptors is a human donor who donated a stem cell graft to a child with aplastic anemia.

This CDR3 reads CASSVQGLQSTDTQYF. For the CDR3, the DNA is TGTGCCAGCAGCGTACAAGGACTCCAGAGCACAGATACGCAGTATTTT. V and J are TRBV9 and TRBJ2-3, with a weak D call TRBD2 (5 bases). Between the trimmed V and J ends, which lost 1 base and 0 bases, there was a span of 12 bases. The CDR3 contains 16 residues. The germline V gene encodes CDR1 SGDLS and CDR2 YYNGEE.

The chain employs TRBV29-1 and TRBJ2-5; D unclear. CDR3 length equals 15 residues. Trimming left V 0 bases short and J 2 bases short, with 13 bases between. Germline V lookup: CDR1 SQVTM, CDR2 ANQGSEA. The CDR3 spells CSVEDRVQRQETQYF. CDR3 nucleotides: TGCAGCGTTGAAGATCGGGTACAGAGACAAGAGACCCAGTACTTC.

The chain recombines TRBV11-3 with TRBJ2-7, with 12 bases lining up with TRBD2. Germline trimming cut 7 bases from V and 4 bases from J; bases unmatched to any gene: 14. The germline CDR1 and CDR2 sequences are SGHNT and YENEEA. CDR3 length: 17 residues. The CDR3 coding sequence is TGTGCCAGCACCGGTAGGACTAGCGGGACGGCGAGATACGAGCAGTACGTC. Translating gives CASTGRTSGTARYEQYV.

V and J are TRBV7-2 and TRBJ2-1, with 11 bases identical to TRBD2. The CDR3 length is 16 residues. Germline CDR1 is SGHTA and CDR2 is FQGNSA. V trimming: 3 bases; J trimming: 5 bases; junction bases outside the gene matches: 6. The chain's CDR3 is CASSFASGRTNNEQFF. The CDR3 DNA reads TGTGCCAGCAGCTTTGCTAGCGGGAGGACTAACAATGAGCAGTTCTTC. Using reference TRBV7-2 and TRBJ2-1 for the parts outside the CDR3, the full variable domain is GAGVSQSPSNKVTEKGKDVELRCDPISGHTALYWYRQSLGQGLEFLIYFQGNSAPDKSGLPSDRFSAERTGGSVSTLTIQRTQQEDSAVYLCASSFASGRTNNEQFFGPGTRLTVL.

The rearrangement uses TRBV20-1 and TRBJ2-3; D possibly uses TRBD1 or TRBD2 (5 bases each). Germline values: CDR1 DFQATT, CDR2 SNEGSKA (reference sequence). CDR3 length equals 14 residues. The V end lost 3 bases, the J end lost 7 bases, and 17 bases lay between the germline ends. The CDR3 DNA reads TGCAGTGCTAGCCCGGGACCGCAAATGCATACGCAGTATTTT. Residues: CSASPGPQMHTQYF.

This chain's CDR3 is CASSLAEGGVSEQYF. DNA of the CDR3: TGTGCCAGCAGCTTAGCGGAGGGAGGGGTGAGCGAGCAGTACTTC. The chain joins TRBV7-6 to TRBJ2-7, with 7 bases matching TRBD2. The J segment lost 6 bases and the V segment lost 0 bases, leaving 8 bases of the junction unmatched. From germline, CDR1 is SGHVS and CDR2 FNYEAQ. This CDR3 is built from 15 residues.

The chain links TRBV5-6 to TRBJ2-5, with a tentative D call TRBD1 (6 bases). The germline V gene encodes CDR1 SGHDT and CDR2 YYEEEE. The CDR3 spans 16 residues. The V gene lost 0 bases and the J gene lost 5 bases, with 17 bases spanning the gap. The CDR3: CASSLAPTGYKETQYF. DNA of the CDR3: TGTGCCAGCAGCTTGGCACCTACAGGGTACAAGGAGACCCAGTACTTC.

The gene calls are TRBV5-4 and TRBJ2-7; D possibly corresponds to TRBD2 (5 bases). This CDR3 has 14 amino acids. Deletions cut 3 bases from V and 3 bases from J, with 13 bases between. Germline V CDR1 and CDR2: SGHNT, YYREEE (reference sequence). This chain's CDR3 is CASSSGGLGYEQYV. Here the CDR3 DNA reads TGTGCCAGCAGCTCCGGAGGCCTCGGCTACGAGCAGTACGTC.

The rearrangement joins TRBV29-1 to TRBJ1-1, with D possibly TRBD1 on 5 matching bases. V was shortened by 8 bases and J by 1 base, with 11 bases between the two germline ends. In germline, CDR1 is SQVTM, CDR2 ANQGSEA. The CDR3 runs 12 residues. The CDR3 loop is CSFGGRNTEAFF. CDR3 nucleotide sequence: TGCAGCTTCGGGGGTCGGAACACTGAAGCTTTCTTT.

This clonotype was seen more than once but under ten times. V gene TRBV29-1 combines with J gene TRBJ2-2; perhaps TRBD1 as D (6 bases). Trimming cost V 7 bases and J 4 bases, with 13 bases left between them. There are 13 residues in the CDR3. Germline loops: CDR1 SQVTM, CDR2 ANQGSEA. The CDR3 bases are TGCAGCGGGGGGCACAGGTCCACCGGGGAGCTGTTTTTT. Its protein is CSGGHRSTGELFF.

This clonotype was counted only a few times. In DNA form, the CDR3 reads TGTGCCAGTAGTATCGGGCAGAACTTTAACACTGAAGCTTTCTTT. Residues: CASSIGQNFNTEAFF. The rearrangement links TRBV19 to TRBJ1-1, with D hard to call. With 3 bases removed from V and 2 bases from J, the gap between germline ends came to 13 bases. The germline V gene has CDR1 LNHDA and CDR2 SQIVND (reference sequence). The CDR3 runs 15 residues.

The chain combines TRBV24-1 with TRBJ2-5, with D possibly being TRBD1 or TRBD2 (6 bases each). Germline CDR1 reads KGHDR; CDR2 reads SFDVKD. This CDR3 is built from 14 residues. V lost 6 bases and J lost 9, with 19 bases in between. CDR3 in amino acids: CATSTGALLGAQYF. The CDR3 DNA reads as TGTGCCACCAGTACGGGGGCGCTCCTTGGGGCCCAGTACTTC.

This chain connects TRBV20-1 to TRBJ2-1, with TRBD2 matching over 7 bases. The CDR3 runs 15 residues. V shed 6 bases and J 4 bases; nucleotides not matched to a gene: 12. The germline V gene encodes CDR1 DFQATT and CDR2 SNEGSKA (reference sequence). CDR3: CSAIPSGQGYNEQFF. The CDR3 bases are TGCAGTGCAATTCCTAGCGGCCAGGGATACAATGAGCAGTTCTTC.

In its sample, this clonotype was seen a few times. CDR3 protein: CATSKQASGNTIYF. The CDR3 nucleotides read TGTGCCACCAGCAAACAGGCCTCTGGAAACACCATATATTTT. This chain links TRBV15 with TRBJ1-3, with a tentative D call TRBD1 (5 bases). Germline CDR1 is LNHNV and CDR2 is YYDKDF (reference sequence). CDR3 size: 14 residues. V lost 4 bases and J lost 0, with 7 bases in between.

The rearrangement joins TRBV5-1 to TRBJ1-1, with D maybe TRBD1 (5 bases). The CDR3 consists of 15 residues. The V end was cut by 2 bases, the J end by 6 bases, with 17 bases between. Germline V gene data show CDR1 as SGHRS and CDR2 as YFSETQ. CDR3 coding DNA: TGCGCCAGCAGCTTTAACGGGGCTATGAGCGCTGAAGCTTTCTTT. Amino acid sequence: CASSFNGAMSAEAFF. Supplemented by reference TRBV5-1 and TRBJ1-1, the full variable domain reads KAGVTQTPRYLIKTRGQQVTLSCSPISGHRSVSWYQQTPGQGLQFLFEYFSETQRNKGNFPGRFSGRQFSNSRSEMNVSTLELGDSALYLCASSFNGAMSAEAFFGQGTRLTVV.

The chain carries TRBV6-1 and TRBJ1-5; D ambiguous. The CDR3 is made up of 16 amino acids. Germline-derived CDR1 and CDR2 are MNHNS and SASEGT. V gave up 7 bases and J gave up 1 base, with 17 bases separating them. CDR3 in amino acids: CASTSSQGLSNQPQHF. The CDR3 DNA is TGTGCCAGCACCTCCTCCCAAGGGTTAAGCAATCAGCCCCAGCATTTT.

CDR3 in amino acids: CASSLTAYGYTF. In DNA, the CDR3 is TGTGCCAGCAGCTTGACGGCATATGGCTACACCTTC. The rearrangement uses TRBV7-2 and TRBJ1-2, with D hard to call. CDR1 and CDR2 from the germline V gene are SGHTA and FQGNSA. V dropped 3 bases and J dropped 5 bases, with 7 bases sitting between them. The CDR3 is 12 residues long.

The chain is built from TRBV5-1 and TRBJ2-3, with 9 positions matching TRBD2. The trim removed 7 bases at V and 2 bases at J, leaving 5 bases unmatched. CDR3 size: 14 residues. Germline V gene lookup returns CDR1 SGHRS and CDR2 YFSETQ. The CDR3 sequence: CASHAGGFTDTQYF. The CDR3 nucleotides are TGCGCCAGCCACGCGGGAGGGTTCACAGATACGCAGTATTTT.

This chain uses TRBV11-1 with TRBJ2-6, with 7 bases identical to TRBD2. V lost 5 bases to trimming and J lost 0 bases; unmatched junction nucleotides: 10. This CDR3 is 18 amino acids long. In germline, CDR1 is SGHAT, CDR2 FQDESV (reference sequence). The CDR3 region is CASSKHSGLSSGANVLTF. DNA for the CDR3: TGTGCCAGCAGCAAGCATAGCGGGCTTAGCTCTGGGGCCAACGTCCTGACTTTC.

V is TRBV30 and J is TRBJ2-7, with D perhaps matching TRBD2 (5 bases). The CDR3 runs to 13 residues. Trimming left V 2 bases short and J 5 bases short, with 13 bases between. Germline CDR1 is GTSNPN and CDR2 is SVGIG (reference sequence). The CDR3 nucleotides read TGTGCCTGGAGTAGTAAGGGAGTTCACGAGCAGTACGTC. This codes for CAWSSKGVHEQYV.

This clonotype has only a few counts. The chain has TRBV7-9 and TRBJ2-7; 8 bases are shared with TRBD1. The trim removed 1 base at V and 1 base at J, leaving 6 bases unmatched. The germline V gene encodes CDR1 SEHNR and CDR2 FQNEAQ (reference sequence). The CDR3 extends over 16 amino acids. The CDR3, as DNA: TGTGCCAGCAGCTTAGGATGGACAGGGCTTTCCTACGAGCAGTACTTC. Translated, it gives CASSLGWTGLSYEQYF.

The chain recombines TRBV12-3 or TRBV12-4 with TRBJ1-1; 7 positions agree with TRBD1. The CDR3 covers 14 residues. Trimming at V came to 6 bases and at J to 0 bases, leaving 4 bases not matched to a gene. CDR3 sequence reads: CASSFQGVNTEAFF. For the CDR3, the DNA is TGTGCCAGCAGCTTTCAGGGGGTGAACACTGAAGCTTTCTTT.

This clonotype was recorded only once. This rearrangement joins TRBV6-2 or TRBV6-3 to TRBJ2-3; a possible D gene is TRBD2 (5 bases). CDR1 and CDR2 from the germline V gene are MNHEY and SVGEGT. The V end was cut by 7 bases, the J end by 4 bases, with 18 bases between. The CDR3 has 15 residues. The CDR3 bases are TGTGCCAGCACCAAGGACTGGCCCTCGCCAGATACGCAGTATTTT. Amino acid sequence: CASTKDWPSPDTQYF.

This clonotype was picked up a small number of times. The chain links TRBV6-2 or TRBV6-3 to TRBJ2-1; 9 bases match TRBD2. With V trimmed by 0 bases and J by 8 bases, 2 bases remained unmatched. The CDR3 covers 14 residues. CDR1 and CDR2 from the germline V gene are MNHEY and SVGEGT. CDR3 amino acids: CASSYSGTSYEQFF. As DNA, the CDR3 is TGTGCCAGCAGTTACTCCGGGACTAGCTATGAGCAGTTCTTC.

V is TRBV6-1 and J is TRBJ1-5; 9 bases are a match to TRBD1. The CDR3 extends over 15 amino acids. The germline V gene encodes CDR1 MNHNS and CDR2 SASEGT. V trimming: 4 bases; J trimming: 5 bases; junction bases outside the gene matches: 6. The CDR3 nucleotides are TGTGCCAGCAGTGCCTCGGGACAGGGAGATCAGCCCCAGCATTTT. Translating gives CASSASGQGDQPQHF.

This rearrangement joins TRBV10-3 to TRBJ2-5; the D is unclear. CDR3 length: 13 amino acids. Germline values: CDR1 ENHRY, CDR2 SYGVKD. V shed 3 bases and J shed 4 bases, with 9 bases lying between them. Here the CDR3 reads CAISEELGETQYF. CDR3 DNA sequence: TGTGCCATCAGTGAAGAGCTGGGAGAGACCCAGTACTTC.

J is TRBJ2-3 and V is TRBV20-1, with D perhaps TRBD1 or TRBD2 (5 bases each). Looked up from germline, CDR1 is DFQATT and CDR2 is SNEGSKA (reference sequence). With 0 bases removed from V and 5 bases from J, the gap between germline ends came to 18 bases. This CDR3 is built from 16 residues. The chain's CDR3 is CSARDLGREAGDTQYF. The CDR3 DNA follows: TGCAGTGCTAGAGATCTGGGACGCGAAGCTGGAGATACGCAGTATTTT.

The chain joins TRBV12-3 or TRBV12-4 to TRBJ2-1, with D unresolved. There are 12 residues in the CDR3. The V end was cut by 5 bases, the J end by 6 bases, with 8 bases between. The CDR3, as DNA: TGTGCCAGCAGTGGAAATGTCAATGAGCAGTTCTTC. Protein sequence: CASSGNVNEQFF.

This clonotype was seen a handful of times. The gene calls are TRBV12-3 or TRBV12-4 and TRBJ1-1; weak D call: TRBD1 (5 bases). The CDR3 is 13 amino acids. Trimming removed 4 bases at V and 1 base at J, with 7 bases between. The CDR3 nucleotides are TGTGCCAGCAGTTCACAGGCGAACACTGAAGCTTTCTTT. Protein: CASSSQANTEAFF.

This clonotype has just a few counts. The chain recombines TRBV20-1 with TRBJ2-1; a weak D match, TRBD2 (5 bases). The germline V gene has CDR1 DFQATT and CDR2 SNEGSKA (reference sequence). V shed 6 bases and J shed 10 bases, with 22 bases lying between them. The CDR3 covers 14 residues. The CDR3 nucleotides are TGCAGTGCCGGGGAGCCGACTGCGGGTAACGAGCAGTTCTTC. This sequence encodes CSAGEPTAGNEQFF.

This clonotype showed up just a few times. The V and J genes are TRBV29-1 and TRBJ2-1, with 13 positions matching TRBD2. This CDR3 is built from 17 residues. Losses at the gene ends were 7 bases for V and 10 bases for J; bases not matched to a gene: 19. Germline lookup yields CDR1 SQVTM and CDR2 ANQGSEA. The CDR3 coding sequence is TGCAGCGGTGCGGGACTAGCGGGACGGGTAGGTGCAAGGGAGCAGTTCTTC. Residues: CSGAGLAGRVGAREQFF.